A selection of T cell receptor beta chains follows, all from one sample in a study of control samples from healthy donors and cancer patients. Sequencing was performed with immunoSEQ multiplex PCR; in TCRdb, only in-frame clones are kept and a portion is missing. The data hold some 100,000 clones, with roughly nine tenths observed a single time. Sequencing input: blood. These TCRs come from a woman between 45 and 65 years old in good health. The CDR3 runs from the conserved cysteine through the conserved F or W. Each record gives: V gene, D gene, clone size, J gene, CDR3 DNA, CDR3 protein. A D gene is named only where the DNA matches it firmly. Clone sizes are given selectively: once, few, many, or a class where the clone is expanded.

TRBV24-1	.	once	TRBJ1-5	TGTGCCACCAGTGATTTTAATCAGCCCCAGCATTTT	CATSDFNQPQHF
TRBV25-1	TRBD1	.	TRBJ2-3	TGTGCCAGCAGTGATTTGGGACAGGGTTGGACAGATACGCAGTATTTT	CASSDLGQGWTDTQYF
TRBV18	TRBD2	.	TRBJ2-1	TGTGCCAGCTCACGCCAAGCGGGAGAGTCTGGTGAGCAGTTCTTC	CASSRQAGESGEQFF
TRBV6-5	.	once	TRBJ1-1	TGTGCCAGCAGCCGGGACATCGCTGAAGCTTTCTTT	CASSRDIAEAFF
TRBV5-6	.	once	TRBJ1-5	TGTGCCAGCAGCTTGAATGCAAGACCTAGCAATCAGCCCCAGCATTTT	CASSLNARPSNQPQHF
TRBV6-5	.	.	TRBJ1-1	TGTGCCAGCAGTCTCGCCCAGCTGAACACTGAAGCTTTCTTT	CASSLAQLNTEAFF
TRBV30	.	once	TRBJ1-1	TGTGCCCGGGAGAGGATCGTTACTGAAGCTTTCTTT	CARERIVTEAFF
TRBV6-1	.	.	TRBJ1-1	TGTGCCAGCAGTGAAGAACCCTTCATTCCAGGGTTAACTGAAGCTTTCTTT	CASSEEPFIPGLTEAFF
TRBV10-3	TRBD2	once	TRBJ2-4	TGTGCCATCAGTGACGGACTAGCGGGAATCCAGGGCATTCAGTACTTC	CAISDGLAGIQGIQYF
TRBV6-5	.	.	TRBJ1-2	TGTGCCAGCAGTCTCTACCCTTACGAGGGCTACACCTTC	CASSLYPYEGYTF
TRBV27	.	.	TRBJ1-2	TGTGCCAGCGGCTACAGGGAACGAAATGGCTACACCTTC	CASGYRERNGYTF
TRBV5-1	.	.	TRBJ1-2	TGCGCCAGCAGCTTCTCAGGTGACTATGGCTACACCTTC	CASSFSGDYGYTF
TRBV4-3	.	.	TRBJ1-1	TGCGCCAGCAGCCAAGATCGTGGCGGGGGGACTGAAGCTTTCTTT	CASSQDRGGGTEAFF
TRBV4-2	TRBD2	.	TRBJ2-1	TGTGCCAGCAGCCAAGCGGTACTAGCGGGGTCTCGATACGCCTCCTACAATGAGCAGTTCTTC	CASSQAVLAGSRYASYNEQFF
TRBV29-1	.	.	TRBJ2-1	TGCAGCGTGACCTGGAACTACTACAATGAGCAGTTCTTC	CSVTWNYYNEQFF